This TCR beta chain was documented in a study of T cell responses to AZD1222 COVID-19 vaccine (dated by TCRdb to about 2021). At the level of the whole study: A total of 233 trial participants underwent TCR sequencing, of whom 200 to 220 had received two doses of AZD1222 and about 25 had received two doses of the MenACWY control vaccine. Trial participants were enrolled into age subgroups of 18-55, 56-69 and 70-plus years, which contained around 140, 26 and 57 TCR-sequenced participants, respectively. Findings and caveats that apply to the study as a whole: Epitopes outside the regions mutated in the B.1.351 and B.1.1.7 variants were reportedly recognized by nearly half of the unique spike-specific TCRs. Because no samples from the day 14 peak response were available, repertoires could be characterized only after the peak T cell response. Most participants were white British and females outnumbered males, and the authors suggested that clonal diversity may have been underestimated. In the small 56-69-year group, the increase in depth fell short of significance, most likely because of low power. After two AZD1222 doses, spike-specific TCR breadth and depth were significantly higher than at day 0 and than in MenACWY recipients. The whole spike protein was spanned by vaccine-associated CD4 TCRs, and dominant responses were seen in regions 160-218 and 743-854. Conclusions about previously exposed vaccinees are limited because only six or seven AZD1222 recipients were SARS-CoV-2 seropositive at baseline.

Regarding this clone: This receptor's antigen is unknown. No much larger clone is present one base from it, and per-base qualities are unavailable.

The CDR3 regions of human TCRbeta chains were analyzed by immunosequencing. The authors' pipeline ran thus. Repertoire TCRs were matched against a reference library of SARS-CoV-2-specific TCRs generated with the MIRA antigen-specificity platform. Breadth meant the fraction of unique TCRs that were SARS-CoV-2-associated, whereas depth meant the fraction of total T cells that were SARS-CoV-2-associated. Each spike-specific TCR was assigned to its reactive spike region and to a CD4 or CD8 class using the MIRA data. Log10-transformed breadth and depth values were compared by one-way ANOVA with Sidak's multiple comparisons tests. TCRdb provides this immuneACCESS table in a form limited to in-frame rearrangements. Some clones are lacking; in checked studies, under half of them reflect an unresolved V gene, and why the rest are absent is not known. D and trimming come from the DNA, and the V and J calls and clone size come from that table. The sample table records roughly 140,000 clones; more than 70% of these occur just once. In total, the top ten clones hold roughly 3.5% of the sample.

Reading from cysteine to phenylalanine, the CDR3 counts 14 amino acids. Only the CDR3 DNA is retained, 42 bases long and in frame from the first base. Trimming accounts for 3 bases at V and 6 bases at J, while the number of junction bases matched to no gene is 5. The germline V gene encodes CDR1 SGHRS and CDR2 YFSETQ. Explained via the paper, the time point label denotes: baseline before first vaccination. The treatment or condition label for this specimen denotes: meningococcal conjugate vaccine given as trial control. Samples from vaccinated people were obtained from the UK trials COV001 and COV002, which included a single-blind randomized controlled phase 2/3 trial of AZD1222 (ChAdOx1 nCoV-19) in healthy adults. For TCRbeta chain sequencing, PBMC samples from trial participants were taken at day 0 and at day 28 after the second dose.

The TCR comes from an adult in good health. Source: peripheral blood, taken on day 0 of MenACWY control vaccination. The V and J genes are TRBV5-1 and TRBJ1-2, with 10 bases matching TRBD1. The nucleotide sequence is TGCGCCAGCAGCTGGTCGGGACAGGGGAATGGCTACACCTTC. Its protein product is CASSWSGQGNGYTF.